This T cell receptor beta chain is drawn from a study of cytomegalovirus exposure and HLA in healthy donors. The PCR made use of 60 Vbeta and 13 Jbeta primers. Sequencing used immunoSEQ multiplex PCR; TCRdb keeps in-frame clones, though not all of them. The sample records some 130,000 clones, roughly four fifths being singletons. Study-wide points: From TCR beta sequences, most subjects' HLA-A and HLA-B alleles were reportedly predicted accurately. An ancestry cluster, one associated with Asian ancestry, reportedly showed fewer N-insertions than the approximately 660-donor mean in a later analysis. The study flagged roughly 160 TCR beta chains as cytomegalovirus-associated.

About this clone: Its target is not known.

The specimen was PBMCs. The TCR sequence derives from a woman aged 40 to 50 in good health and CMV-seronegative.

DNA of the CDR3: TGTGCCAGCAGCTCAGACCGTCGGGGGACAGATACGCAGTATTTT. Its translation: CASSSDRRGTDTQYF. The V call is TRBV7-9, the J call TRBJ2-3; a possible D gene is TRBD2 (6 bases). Germline loops: CDR1 SEHNR, CDR2 FQNEAQ (reference sequence). The length of the CDR3 is 15 residues. Between the trimmed V and J ends, which lost 4 bases and 3 bases, there was a span of 14 bases.